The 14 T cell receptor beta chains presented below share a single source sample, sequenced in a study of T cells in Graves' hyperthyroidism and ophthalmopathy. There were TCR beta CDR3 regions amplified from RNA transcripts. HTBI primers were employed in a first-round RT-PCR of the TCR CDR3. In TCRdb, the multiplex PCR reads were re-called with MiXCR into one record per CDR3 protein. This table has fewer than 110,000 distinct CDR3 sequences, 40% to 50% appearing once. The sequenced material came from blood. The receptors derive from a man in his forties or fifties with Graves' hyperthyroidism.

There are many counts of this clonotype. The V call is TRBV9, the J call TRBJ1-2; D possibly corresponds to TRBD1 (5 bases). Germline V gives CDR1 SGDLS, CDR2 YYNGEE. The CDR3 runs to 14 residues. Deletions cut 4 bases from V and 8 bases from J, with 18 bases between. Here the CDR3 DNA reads TGTGCCAGCAGCCGACGGCAGGGAAATAGCGGCTACACCTTC. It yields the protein CASSRRQGNSGYTF.

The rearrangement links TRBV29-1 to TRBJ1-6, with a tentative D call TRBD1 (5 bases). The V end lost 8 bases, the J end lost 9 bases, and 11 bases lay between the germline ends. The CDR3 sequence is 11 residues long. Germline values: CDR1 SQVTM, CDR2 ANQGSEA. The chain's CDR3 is CSQEGVSPLHF. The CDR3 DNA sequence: TGCAGCCAAGAAGGGGTTTCACCCCTCCACTTT.

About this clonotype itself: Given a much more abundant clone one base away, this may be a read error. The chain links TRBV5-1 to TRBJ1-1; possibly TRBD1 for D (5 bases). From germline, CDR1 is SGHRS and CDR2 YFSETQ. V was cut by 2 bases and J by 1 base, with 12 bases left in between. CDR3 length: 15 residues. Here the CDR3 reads CASSLVTGPNTEAFF. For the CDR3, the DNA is TGCGCCAGCAGCTTAGTTACGGGGCCGAACACTGAAGCTTTCTTT.

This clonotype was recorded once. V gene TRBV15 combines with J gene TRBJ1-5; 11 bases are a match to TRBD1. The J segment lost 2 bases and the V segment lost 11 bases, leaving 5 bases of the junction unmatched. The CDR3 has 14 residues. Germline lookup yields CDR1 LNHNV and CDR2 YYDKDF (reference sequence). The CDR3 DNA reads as TGTGCCGTTGGACAGGGGGCGCGCAATCAGCCCCAGCATTTT. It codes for CAVGQGARNQPQHF.

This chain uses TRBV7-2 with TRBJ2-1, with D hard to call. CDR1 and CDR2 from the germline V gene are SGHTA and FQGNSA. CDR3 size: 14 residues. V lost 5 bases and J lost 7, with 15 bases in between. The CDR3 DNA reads TGTGCCAGCAGCCAGGCCCACCCGACAAATGAGCAGTTCTTC. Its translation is CASSQAHPTNEQFF.

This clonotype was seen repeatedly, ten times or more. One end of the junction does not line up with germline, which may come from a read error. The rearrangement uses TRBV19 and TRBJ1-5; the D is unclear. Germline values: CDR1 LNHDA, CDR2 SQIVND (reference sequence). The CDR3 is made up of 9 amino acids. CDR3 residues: CKLGQPQHF. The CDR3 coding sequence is TGCAAATTGGGTCAGCCCCAGCATTTT.

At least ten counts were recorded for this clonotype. For the CDR3, the DNA is TGTGCCAGCAGCTTGGGGCAGGGGTTATATTCACCCCTCCACTTT. Its protein is CASSLGQGLYSPLHF. The J gene is TRBJ1-6, the V gene TRBV7-9; a possible D gene is TRBD1 (6 bases). The germline V and J ends were trimmed by 3 bases and 8 bases, with 14 bases remaining between them. Germline assignment: CDR1 SEHNR and CDR2 FQNEAQ (reference sequence). CDR3 length: 15 amino acids.

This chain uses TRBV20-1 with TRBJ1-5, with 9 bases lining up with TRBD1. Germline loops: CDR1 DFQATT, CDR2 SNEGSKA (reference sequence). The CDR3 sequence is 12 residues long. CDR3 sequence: CSLGQGRQPQHF. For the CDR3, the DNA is TGCAGCCTGGGACAGGGCAGGCAGCCCCAGCATTTT.

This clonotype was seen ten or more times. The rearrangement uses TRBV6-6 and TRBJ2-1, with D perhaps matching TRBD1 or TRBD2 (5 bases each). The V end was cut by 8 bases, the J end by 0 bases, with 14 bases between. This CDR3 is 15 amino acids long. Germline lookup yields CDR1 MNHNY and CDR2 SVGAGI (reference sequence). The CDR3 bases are TGTGCCAGCCAAGGGGACGGATCCTCCTACAATGAGCAGTTCTTC. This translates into CASQGDGSSYNEQFF.

CDR3 coding DNA: TGCAGCGGGGGGGGGGGGGGAAACAATGAGCAGTTCTTC. Its protein is CSGGGGGNNEQFF. V usage is TRBV29-1 and J usage is TRBJ2-1; 7 nucleotides align to TRBD2. Germline V lookup: CDR1 SQVTM, CDR2 ANQGSEA. The ends lost 7 bases at V and 5 bases at J; junction bases unmatched: 8. The CDR3 length is 13 residues.

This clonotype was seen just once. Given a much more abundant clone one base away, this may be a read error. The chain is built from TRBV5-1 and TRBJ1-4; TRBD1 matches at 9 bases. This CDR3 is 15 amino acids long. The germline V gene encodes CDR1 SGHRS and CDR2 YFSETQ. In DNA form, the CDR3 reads TGCGCCAGCAGCCCCACAGGGGGCGATAATGAAAGACTGTTTTTT. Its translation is CASSPTGGDNERLFF.

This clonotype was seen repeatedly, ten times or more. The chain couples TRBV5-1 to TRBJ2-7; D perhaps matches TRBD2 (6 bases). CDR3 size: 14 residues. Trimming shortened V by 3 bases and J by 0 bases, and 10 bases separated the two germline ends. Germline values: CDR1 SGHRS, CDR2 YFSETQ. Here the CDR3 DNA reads TGCGCCAGCAGCTCGGAGGGGAGCTCCTACGAGCAGTACTTC. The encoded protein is CASSSEGSSYEQYF.

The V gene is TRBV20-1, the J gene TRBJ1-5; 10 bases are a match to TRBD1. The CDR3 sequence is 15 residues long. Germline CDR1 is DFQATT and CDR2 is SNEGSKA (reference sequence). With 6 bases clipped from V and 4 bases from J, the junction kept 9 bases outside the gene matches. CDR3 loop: CSADRGGTLNQPQHF. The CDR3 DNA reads TGCAGTGCGGACAGGGGGGGGACCTTAAATCAGCCCCAGCATTTT.

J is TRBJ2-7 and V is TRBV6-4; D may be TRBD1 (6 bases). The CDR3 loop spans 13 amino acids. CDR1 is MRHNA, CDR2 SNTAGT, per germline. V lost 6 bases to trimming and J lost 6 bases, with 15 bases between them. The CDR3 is CASSLVGAREQYF. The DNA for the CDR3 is TGTGCCAGCAGCTTAGTGGGGGCGCGCGAGCAGTACTTC.